A selection of T cell receptor beta chains follows, all from one sample in a study of graft-versus-host responses after intestinal transplantation. Data came from immunoSEQ multiplex PCR; TCRdb stores just in-frame clones and leaves some out. The table has 15,000 or so clones, 25% to 30% seen once. The specimen comprised alloreactive CD4+ T cells from a mixed lymphocyte reaction culture, sampled before intestinal transplant. The source of these receptors is a human patient who received an intestinal transplant. CDR3s include the opening cysteine and the closing phenylalanine or tryptophan. The D gene is left open where the match is weak.

cdr3_aa: CAWTGGWGQETQYF; v_call: TRBV30; d_call: TRBD1
cdr3_aa: CASSPQWTGQTFTDTQYF; v_call: TRBV18; d_call: TRBD1
cdr3_aa: CASSMGSIYNEQFF; v_call: TRBV19; d_call: -
cdr3_aa: CASSIRANYGYTF; v_call: TRBV19; d_call: -
cdr3_aa: CASSLHRVTEGYNEQFF; v_call: TRBV18; d_call: -
cdr3_aa: CASSDAPRGTEAFF; v_call: TRBV6-5; d_call: -
cdr3_aa: CASSAQGQEQFF; v_call: TRBV6-4; d_call: TRBD1
cdr3_aa: CASSTNRKNQPQHF; v_call: TRBV5-6; d_call: -
cdr3_aa: CASSSRKWQVYEQYF; v_call: TRBV6-5; d_call: -
cdr3_aa: CASSPEGQGTEAFF; v_call: TRBV18; d_call: TRBD1
cdr3_aa: CASSFSAAGVYEQYF; v_call: TRBV4-2; d_call: TRBD2
cdr3_aa: CASSLFGRNEKLFF; v_call: TRBV5-1; d_call: -
cdr3_aa: CASSQDSGQPFSGANVLTF; v_call: TRBV4-2; d_call: TRBD1
cdr3_aa: CSARGGNTIYF; v_call: TRBV20-1; d_call: -
cdr3_aa: CASSVATGSTGELFF; v_call: TRBV9; d_call: TRBD1
cdr3_aa: CAWSAGYSYEQYF; v_call: TRBV30; d_call: -
cdr3_aa: CASTIPGQSMNTEAFF; v_call: TRBV5-8; d_call: TRBD1
cdr3_aa: CASSLSGSKTQYF; v_call: TRBV6-5; d_call: TRBD2
cdr3_aa: CASSVGSSGSSLFYEQYF; v_call: TRBV9; d_call: TRBD2
cdr3_aa: CASSFLLAGLAADTQYF; v_call: TRBV27; d_call: TRBD2
cdr3_aa: CASSKNRGWGTDTQYF; v_call: TRBV19; d_call: TRBD1
cdr3_aa: CASFWGQGDNQPQHF; v_call: TRBV6-1; d_call: TRBD1
cdr3_aa: CASSADRTGELFF; v_call: TRBV2; d_call: -
cdr3_aa: CASSRQGGLNTEAFF; v_call: TRBV19; d_call: TRBD1
cdr3_aa: CASRRTGSRNEQFF; v_call: TRBV6-6; d_call: TRBD1
cdr3_aa: CASSLGGVRVHEKLFF; v_call: TRBV28; d_call: -
cdr3_aa: CASSPQGRETQYF; v_call: TRBV5-1; d_call: -
cdr3_aa: CASSFEGRGNEKLFF; v_call: TRBV28; d_call: -
cdr3_aa: CASSPTGHGNTIYF; v_call: TRBV7-7; d_call: TRBD1
cdr3_aa: CASSVASGSTQYF; v_call: TRBV9; d_call: -
cdr3_aa: CASSVEGLALPDTQYF; v_call: TRBV2; d_call: -
cdr3_aa: CASSLLAPGGAYEQYF; v_call: TRBV5-6; d_call: -
cdr3_aa: CASRAEKAYNEQFF; v_call: TRBV2; d_call: -
cdr3_aa: CASSYRQGSEQYF; v_call: TRBV6-5; d_call: -
cdr3_aa: CASSGDRVNYGYTF; v_call: TRBV28; d_call: TRBD1
cdr3_aa: CASMGRVGPLHF; v_call: TRBV19; d_call: -
cdr3_aa: CAMRGQGGAFF; v_call: TRBV14; d_call: TRBD1
cdr3_aa: CTTPGRGEAFF; v_call: TRBV20-1; d_call: -
cdr3_aa: CASSFTDTQYF; v_call: TRBV4-1; d_call: -
cdr3_aa: CASPGINRSQSRANVLTF; v_call: TRBV5-6; d_call: -
cdr3_aa: CASSQDLGVPNQPQHF; v_call: TRBV4-2; d_call: -
cdr3_aa: CASSVGRERGSYEQYF; v_call: TRBV9; d_call: TRBD2
cdr3_aa: CASRRTSGSGHIQYF; v_call: TRBV7-2; d_call: TRBD2
cdr3_aa: CASSYRDQGRYEQYF; v_call: TRBV6-4; d_call: -
cdr3_aa: CASRGQGTGELFF; v_call: TRBV5-1; d_call: -